The sequence of this T cell receptor beta chain was determined in a study of Graves' ophthalmopathy and Graves' hyperthyroidism (dated by TCRdb to the late 2010s). As for the study more broadly: Peripheral blood was collected at initial diagnosis, before any treatment. To tell Graves' ophthalmopathy apart from Graves' hyperthyroidism, and to predict which patients would progress to ophthalmopathy, the study relied on TCR beta repertoire signatures. In total, 135 blood samples were TCR-sequenced: around 42 ophthalmopathy, roughly 80 hyperthyroidism and about 17 hyperthyroidism-to-ophthalmopathy patients. To explore V-J signatures distinguishing ophthalmopathy from hyperthyroidism, a discovery set of 100 patients (around 42 ophthalmopathy, over 55 stable hyperthyroidism) was enrolled. An independent validation cohort was composed of fewer than 20 hyperthyroidism patients and more than 15 patients who later progressed from hyperthyroidism to ophthalmopathy. In over 5 hyperthyroidism patients, the T-cell repertoire of thyroid tissue was compared with the T-cell repertoire of blood. Once sampling was done, hyperthyroidism patients were given methimazole at a starting dose of 30 mg daily, while ophthalmopathy patients were given high-dose intravenous methylprednisolone. The roughly 100 discovery patients were randomly divided into training and test sets at a 7:3 ratio.

Hyperthyroidism was defined as stable when no progression to ophthalmopathy occurred within 18 months of follow-up. The hyperthyroidism patients were 18 to 65 years old and newly diagnosed, with a disease duration of less than 2 months. Patients were excluded if they had other autoimmune diseases, uncontrolled infections, pregnancy or lactation. Diagnosis relied on clinical symptoms, serum thyroxine, TRAb, thyroid ultrasound and orbital computed tomography. Ficoll-Paque density gradient centrifugation was used to isolate PBMCs from around 10 ml of fresh peripheral blood. Trizol reagent was used to extract the total RNA, and its quality was then checked on an Agilent 2100 Bioanalyzer. The sample holds many counts of this clonotype. Its antigen remains unidentified. It has no much larger one-base neighbor in the sample; base qualities were not kept. For repertoire sequencing, the TCR beta CDR3 regions were amplified from RNA transcripts. The first round of RT-PCR was done with HTBI primers and the Qiagen OneStep RT-PCR kit, and was followed by a second round of multiplex PCR, then size selection and purification. Sequencing of the libraries was carried out on an Illumina HiSeq2000 in paired-end mode with 100 bp reads. In the paper's pipeline: SOAPnuke was used to process the reads, throwing out any read that had adapters, had uncalled bases, had a mean Phred below 15, or lacked an exact constant-primer or identifier match. High-quality paired reads were merged with COPE v1.2.5. Unique nucleotide sequences were defined as clonotypes and aligned to IMGT TRB V, D and J references using MiTCR v1.1. Only V-J combinations with frequency above 0.0001 were analysed, covering approximately 99% of repertoires. For each V-J combination, a TCR clonal expansion and chaos score was defined as F50 clonal expansion divided by the chaos observed in the TCRdist matrix. Welch's t-statistics and random forest were used to reduce features to about a dozen V-J combinations, which were fed into a naive Bayes classifier. Thyroid-blood repertoire similarity was quantified with the Morisita-Horn index. In-frame beta chains were kept once TCRdb had trimmed the public reads at Q25 with fastp and called clones with MiXCR. Merged by CDR3 protein, the rows form single entries marked with the most common genes and DNA. What appears here as the V and J calls and clone size reflects TCRdb's work, not the paper's. This sample lists hundreds of thousands of distinct CDR3 sequences; roughly 20% were detected once. Around 6.9% of the sample goes to the ten largest clones.

Trimming at the junction amounts to 7 bases on V and 2 bases on J, and the germline ends lie 20 bases apart. From its cysteine to its phenylalanine, the CDR3 spans 16 amino acids. The DNA shown is the 48-base CDR3, in frame from base 1. The germline V gene provides CDR1 MNHNS and CDR2 SASEGT. Results and caveats for the whole study, not just this receptor: Most of the expanded thyroid clonotypes with a frequency above 0.001 were also detected in blood, and it was suggested that the thyroid immune response may be reflected by blood repertoires. In validation, the model predicted ophthalmopathy progression with about 71% sensitivity and less than 80% specificity; 12 predicted patients were CT-confirmed with GO in a median of approximately six months. The 13-signature model separated ophthalmopathy from stable hyperthyroidism with approximately 90% sensitivity and 81.08% specificity in cross-validation, and 80%/75% in the test set. Sample size was not predetermined statistically, and investigators were not blinded to group allocation.

Material for sequencing was peripheral blood. The TCR sequence derives from a young woman with stable Graves' hyperthyroidism. Some clones in this sample may be carry-over from other donors' samples. Donor details come from another sample of the same person, matched by shared clones. The chain employs TRBV6-1 and TRBJ1-2; the D gene is perhaps TRBD1, on 6 matching bases. The nucleotides are TGTGCCAGCACCCGGAGTCGGGGGGGCAGGAACTATGGCTACACCTTC. Protein translation: CASTRSRGGRNYGYTF.